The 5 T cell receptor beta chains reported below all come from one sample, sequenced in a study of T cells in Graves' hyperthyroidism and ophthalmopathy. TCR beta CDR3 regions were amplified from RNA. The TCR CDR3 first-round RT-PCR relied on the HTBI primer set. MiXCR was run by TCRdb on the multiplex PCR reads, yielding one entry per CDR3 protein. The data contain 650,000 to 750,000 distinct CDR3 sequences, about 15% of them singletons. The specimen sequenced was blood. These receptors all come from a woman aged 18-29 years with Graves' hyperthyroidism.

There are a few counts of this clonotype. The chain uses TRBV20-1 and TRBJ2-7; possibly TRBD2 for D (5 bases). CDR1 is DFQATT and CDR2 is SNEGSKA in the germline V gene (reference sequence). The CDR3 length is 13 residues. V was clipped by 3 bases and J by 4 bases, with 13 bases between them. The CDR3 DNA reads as TGCAGTGCTAGGGACTTGAGGAGGTACGAGCAGTACTTC. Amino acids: CSARDLRRYEQYF.

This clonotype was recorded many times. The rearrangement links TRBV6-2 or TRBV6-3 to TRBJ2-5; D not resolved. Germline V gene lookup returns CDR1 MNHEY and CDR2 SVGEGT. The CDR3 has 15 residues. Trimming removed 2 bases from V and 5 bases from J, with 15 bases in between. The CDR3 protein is CASSYGHGVGETQYF. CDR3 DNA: TGTGCCAGCAGTTACGGTCACGGAGTCGGTGAGACCCAGTACTTC.

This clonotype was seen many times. CDR3 coding DNA: TGTGCCAGCAGCCAAGAAGTGCCTAGCGGGAGGGCCATGAGAGAGACCCAGTACTTC. Translating it yields CASSQEVPSGRAMRETQYF. The chain is built from TRBV3-1 and TRBJ2-5, with TRBD2 matching over 12 bases. The V and J ends lost 0 bases and 4 bases, in that order; junction bases with no gene match: 12. The germline CDR1 and CDR2 sequences are LGHDT and YNNKEL (reference sequence). The length of the CDR3 is 19 residues.

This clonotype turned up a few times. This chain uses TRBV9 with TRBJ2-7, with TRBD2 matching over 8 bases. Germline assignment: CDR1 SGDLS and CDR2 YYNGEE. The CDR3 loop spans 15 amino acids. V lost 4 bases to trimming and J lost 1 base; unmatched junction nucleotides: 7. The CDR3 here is CASSSRAGVSYEQYF. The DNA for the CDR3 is TGTGCCAGCAGCTCCCGAGCGGGAGTGTCCTACGAGCAGTACTTC.

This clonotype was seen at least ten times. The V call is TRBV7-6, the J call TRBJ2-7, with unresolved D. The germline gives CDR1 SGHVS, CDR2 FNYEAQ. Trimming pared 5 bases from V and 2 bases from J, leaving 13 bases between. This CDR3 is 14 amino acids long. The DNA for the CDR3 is TGTGCCAGCAGCGCCCCTGGGCAAGCCTACGAGCAGTACTTC. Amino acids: CASSAPGQAYEQYF.